These 32 T cell receptor beta chains were all obtained from the same sample, sequenced in a study of neurological immune-mediated disorders. One entry per CDR3 protein results from TCRdb running MiXCR on the 5' RACE reads. The data show about 30,000 distinct CDR3 sequences, under 6.5% seen once. The sample consisted of CD4+ T cells from blood. These receptors all stem from a woman aged 45-65 years in good health.

This clonotype appeared many times. The rearrangement links TRBV9 to TRBJ2-3; perhaps TRBD2 as D (6 bases). The V end was cut by 3 bases, the J end by 6 bases, with 17 bases between. The CDR3 covers 15 residues. Germline CDR1 reads SGDLS; CDR2 reads YYNGEE. CDR3 in amino acids: CASSANTLAGDTQYF. The DNA for the CDR3 is TGTGCCAGCAGCGCAAATACCCTGGCGGGGGATACGCAGTATTTT. Filled out from reference TRBV9 and TRBJ2-3, the complete variable domain reads DSGVTQTPKHLITATGQRVTLRCSPRSGDLSVYWYQQSLDQGLQFLIQYYNGEERAKGNILERFSAQQFPDLHSELNLSSLELGDSALYFCASSANTLAGDTQYFGPGTRLTVL.

This clonotype was counted many times. The gene calls are TRBV7-9 and TRBJ1-1; D ambiguous. This CDR3 is built from 12 residues. CDR1 is SEHNR and CDR2 is FQNEAQ in the germline V gene (reference sequence). Trimming removed 7 bases at V and 6 bases at J, with 12 bases between. CDR3 sequence reads: CASTERGSEAFF. The DNA of the CDR3 is TGTGCCAGCACCGAACGGGGTTCTGAAGCTTTCTTT.

This clonotype was seen many times. The genes are TRBV6-1 and TRBJ1-5; D call uncertain. The CDR3 length is 12 residues. V lost 0 bases to trimming and J lost 9 bases, with 6 bases between them. CDR1 is MNHNS, CDR2 SASEGT, per germline. In DNA form, the CDR3 reads TGTGCCAGCAGTGAAGCGGGCCGGCCCCAGCATTTT. Amino acids: CASSEAGRPQHF.

This clonotype was seen at least ten times. The CDR3 here is CASSLAPRGKETQYF. The CDR3 nucleotides are TGTGCCAGCAGCTTAGCACCGCGGGGGAAAGAGACCCAGTACTTC. The chain employs TRBV7-2 and TRBJ2-5; 7 bases are shared with TRBD2. Germline CDR1 is SGHTA and CDR2 is FQGNSA. CDR3 length equals 15 residues. J gave up 3 bases and V 0 bases, and 4 bases lay outside the gene matches.

The sample holds many counts of this clonotype. The J gene is TRBJ1-2, the V gene TRBV6-5; D is perhaps TRBD1 (5 bases). Deletions cut 6 bases from V and 2 bases from J, with 16 bases between. The CDR3 runs 15 residues. Germline lookup yields CDR1 MNHEY and CDR2 SVGAGI. The CDR3 DNA is TGTGCCAGCAGGGACACAGGAGTGCTGAACTATGGCTACACCTTC. This sequence encodes CASRDTGVLNYGYTF.

This clonotype has a count of ten or more. The rearrangement links TRBV29-1 to TRBJ2-7, with D unresolved. With 4 bases removed from V and 3 bases from J, the gap between germline ends came to 10 bases. The CDR3 is made up of 12 amino acids. Germline-derived CDR1 and CDR2 are SQVTM and ANQGSEA. The CDR3 region has the DNA TGCAGCGTTGCCCCGACGCTCTACGAGCAGTACTTC. Amino acids: CSVAPTLYEQYF.

This clonotype was counted at least ten times. The chain links TRBV5-1 to TRBJ1-1, with a tentative D call TRBD1 (5 bases). Deletions cut 0 bases from V and 3 bases from J, with 9 bases between. This CDR3 contains 14 residues. The V gene's germline CDR1 is SGHRS and CDR2 YFSETQ. The CDR3 protein is CASSLGTGHTEAFF. The CDR3 DNA reads TGCGCCAGCAGCTTGGGTACAGGTCACACTGAAGCTTTCTTT.

This clonotype was picked up many times. The chain recombines TRBV12-3 or TRBV12-4 with TRBJ1-5; 7 bases fit TRBD1. There are 14 residues in the CDR3. V was clipped by 5 bases and J by 3 bases; unmatched bases: 4. The DNA for the CDR3 is TGTGCCAGCAGTAGGGACAGACCCAATCAGCCCCAGCATTTT. It specifies CASSRDRPNQPQHF.

This clonotype rates as medium-sized (0.01 to 0.1%). V usage is TRBV7-2 and J usage is TRBJ2-5; D gene uncertain. V was trimmed by 5 bases and J by 2 bases, leaving 12 bases between them. Per germline, CDR1 SGHTA and CDR2 FQGNSA. This CDR3 comprises 14 residues. The CDR3: CASSPRVGQETQYF. Here the CDR3 DNA reads TGTGCCAGCAGCCCCCGCGTAGGGCAAGAGACCCAGTACTTC.

Ten or more counts support this clonotype. The rearrangement uses TRBV5-1 and TRBJ2-7; D not resolved. Germline V gene data show CDR1 as SGHRS and CDR2 as YFSETQ. The CDR3 totals 11 residues. Trimming cost V 2 bases and J 6 bases, with 6 bases left between them. The CDR3 sequence is CASSLHAEQYF. Here the CDR3 DNA reads TGCGCCAGCAGCTTACATGCCGAGCAGTACTTC.

Many counts were recorded for this clonotype. The chain employs TRBV28 and TRBJ2-2, with TRBD1 matching over 7 bases. Germline CDR1 MDHEN, CDR2 SYDVKM. The V gene end was trimmed by 2 bases and the J gene end by 0 bases; junction bases not matched to a gene: 3. The CDR3 sequence is 16 residues long. CDR3 nucleotide sequence: TGTGCCAGCAGTTTAATAGGGGGCTCGAACACCGGGGAGCTGTTTTTT. It yields the protein CASSLIGGSNTGELFF.

This clonotype was counted many times. J is TRBJ2-5 and V is TRBV28; D gene unclear. This CDR3 contains 15 residues. Germline lookup yields CDR1 MDHEN and CDR2 SYDVKM. Trimming stripped 5 bases from V and 5 bases from J, with 18 bases between. The CDR3, as DNA: TGTGCCAGCAGTACCTTCACTGGGTTCGGGGAGACCCAGTACTTC. Its protein product is CASSTFTGFGETQYF.

This clonotype was seen many times. This rearrangement joins TRBV20-1 to TRBJ2-7, with 8 nucleotides matching TRBD2. The CDR3 is 13 residues long. V lost 6 bases, J lost 2 bases, and 6 bases stayed unmatched. Germline CDR1 reads DFQATT; CDR2 reads SNEGSKA (reference sequence). CDR3 region: CSARTSIAYEQYF. Written as DNA, the CDR3 is TGCAGTGCCAGGACTAGCATAGCCTACGAGCAGTACTTC.

This clonotype was counted at least ten times. The CDR3 DNA sequence: TGTGCCAGCTCACCACGTGGGATAAACGAAGCTTTCTTT. Its protein product is CASSPRGINEAFF. The rearrangement joins TRBV18 to TRBJ1-1, with D unresolved. The CDR3 consists of 13 residues. From germline, CDR1 is KGHSH and CDR2 LQKENI. V gave up 1 base and J gave up 8 bases, with 11 bases separating them.

This clonotype was detected ten times or more. The chain carries TRBV18 and TRBJ2-1; D is unresolved. Trimming removed 2 bases from V and 4 bases from J, with 12 bases in between. CDR1 and CDR2 from the germline V gene are KGHSH and LQKENI. The CDR3 contains 15 residues. CDR3 in DNA: TGTGCCAGCTCACCATTGCGAGAAGGATACAATGAGCAGTTCTTC. Translating it yields CASSPLREGYNEQFF.

This clonotype has at least ten counts. The V and J genes are TRBV5-1 and TRBJ2-1; TRBD2 is a possible D gene (6 bases). Germline V gene sequence: CDR1 SGHRS, CDR2 YFSETQ. Between the trimmed V and J ends, which lost 0 bases and 5 bases, there was a span of 12 bases. The CDR3 has 15 residues. DNA of the CDR3: TGCGCCAGCAGCTTGGTCGCGGGGATGAACAATGAGCAGTTCTTC. As protein: CASSLVAGMNNEQFF. The entire variable domain, with the rest obtained from reference TRBV5-1 and TRBJ2-1, is as follows: KAGVTQTPRYLIKTRGQQVTLSCSPISGHRSVSWYQQTPGQGLQFLFEYFSETQRNKGNFPGRFSGRQFSNSRSEMNVSTLELGDSALYLCASSLVAGMNNEQFFGPGTRLTVL.

This clonotype was recorded at least ten times. The chain couples TRBV5-1 to TRBJ2-7; TRBD2 matches 7 bases. This CDR3 is 15 amino acids long. Germline V gives CDR1 SGHRS, CDR2 YFSETQ. Trimming removed 3 bases from V and 2 bases from J; junction bases left unmatched: 8. CDR3 protein: CASSSTRGTTYEQYF. The CDR3 bases are TGCGCCAGCAGCTCGACGCGGGGGACCACCTACGAGCAGTACTTC.

This clonotype came up a few times. The junction departs from germline at one end; a sequencing error may be responsible. The chain carries TRBV5-1 and TRBJ1-1; D not resolved. This CDR3 spans 14 amino acids. Germline V CDR1 and CDR2: SGHRS, YFSETQ. The CDR3 sequence is CANSLQAEGTEAFF. For the CDR3, the DNA is TGTGCCAACAGCCTGCAGGCGGAGGGCACTGAAGCTTTCTTT.

This clonotype was seen ten or more times. This sequence joins TRBV20-1 and TRBJ2-1; TRBD2 is a possible D gene (6 bases). Germline CDR1 reads DFQATT; CDR2 reads SNEGSKA (reference sequence). V shed 5 bases and J shed 1 base, with 18 bases lying between them. The CDR3 has 16 residues. The CDR3 here is CSAGPLAGRSYNEQFF. DNA for the CDR3: TGCAGTGCTGGCCCCCTGGCGGGAAGATCCTACAATGAGCAGTTCTTC.

The table lists this clonotype with many counts. DNA for the CDR3: TGTGCCAGCAGCTTATCGGGCAGGTTCTCCTACGAGCAGTACTTC. Its protein is CASSLSGRFSYEQYF. The V gene is TRBV7-8, the J gene TRBJ2-7; no clear D. Germline CDR1 and CDR2: SGHVS and FQNEAQ. There are 15 residues in the CDR3. Trimming removed 2 bases from V and 0 bases from J, with 11 bases in between.

This clonotype was detected ten times or more. This chain uses TRBV6-6 with TRBJ2-7, with a possible D match to TRBD2 (7 bases). The ends were cut back, 2 bases at V and 10 bases at J, with 15 bases in the middle. The CDR3 is 13 amino acids. The V gene's germline CDR1 is MNHNY and CDR2 SVGAGI (reference sequence). CDR3 sequence: CASSYSRGAEQYF. The CDR3 DNA sequence: TGTGCCAGCAGTTACAGTCGGGGGGCTGAACAGTACTTC.

This clonotype has ten or more counts. The genes are TRBV7-8 and TRBJ1-1; D is uncertain. The CDR3 extends over 13 amino acids. Trimming stripped 1 base from V and 1 base from J, with 4 bases between. The germline V gene has CDR1 SGHVS and CDR2 FQNEAQ. CDR3 in amino acids: CASSLEENTEAFF. The CDR3 DNA reads TGTGCCAGCAGCTTAGAGGAGAACACTGAAGCTTTCTTT.

The rearrangement uses TRBV24-1 and TRBJ2-3; D may be TRBD2 (5 bases). Germline loops: CDR1 KGHDR, CDR2 SFDVKD. The CDR3 spans 13 residues. Trimming removed 9 bases from V and 4 bases from J, with 13 bases in between. The CDR3 here is CATQRPGSDTQYF. CDR3 nucleotides: TGTGCCACCCAAAGACCGGGGTCAGATACGCAGTATTTT.

This clonotype showed up many times. V gene TRBV6-1 combines with J gene TRBJ2-1; the match to TRBD1 covers 9 bases. CDR1 and CDR2 (germline): MNHNS, SASEGT. J gave up 6 bases and V 5 bases, and 11 bases lay outside the gene matches. The CDR3 loop spans 16 amino acids. The DNA for the CDR3 is TGTGCCAGCAGTTCGTTACAGGGGGCGAAAGGCAATGAGCAGTTCTTC. Its protein is CASSSLQGAKGNEQFF.

This clonotype was detected ten times or more. The chain recombines TRBV14 with TRBJ2-7; D may be TRBD1 (5 bases). Germline CDR1 and CDR2: SGHDN and FVKESK. The V end was cut by 4 bases, the J end by 2 bases, with 15 bases between. This CDR3 is built from 15 residues. CDR3 residues: CASSPSAGLTYEQYF. CDR3 sequence (DNA): TGTGCCAGCAGCCCATCCGCAGGGCTCACCTACGAGCAGTACTTC.

The table lists this clonotype with many counts. The chain employs TRBV15 and TRBJ2-6, with D perhaps TRBD2 (6 bases). Trimming removed 5 bases from V and 0 bases from J, with 17 bases in between. Germline CDR1 is LNHNV and CDR2 is YYDKDF (reference sequence). This CDR3 comprises 18 residues. CDR3 DNA: TGTGCCACCAGCGGGCTCGGGGGTCTTCCCTCTGGGGCCAACGTCCTGACTTTC. Translation: CATSGLGGLPSGANVLTF.

This clonotype was recorded many times. This chain links TRBV12-3 or TRBV12-4 with TRBJ1-2; D ambiguous. Trimming removed 6 bases at V and 2 bases at J, with 16 bases between. The length of the CDR3 is 15 residues. The CDR3 is CASRTSWGGNYGYTF. CDR3 nucleotide sequence: TGTGCCAGCAGAACCAGTTGGGGAGGGAACTATGGCTACACCTTC.

At least ten counts were recorded for this clonotype. This chain connects TRBV6-2 or TRBV6-3 to TRBJ1-1; TRBD1 matches at 7 bases. The germline CDR1 and CDR2 sequences are MNHEY and SVGEGT. Losses at the gene ends were 4 bases for V and 7 bases for J; bases not matched to a gene: 6. The CDR3 length is 13 residues. The CDR3 reads CASSSTGEGEAFF. In nucleotides, the CDR3 is TGTGCCAGCAGTTCCACAGGGGAGGGTGAAGCTTTCTTT.

This clonotype has a count of ten or more. The chain carries TRBV20-1 and TRBJ2-7; D is unresolved. CDR3 length: 13 amino acids. CDR1 is DFQATT and CDR2 is SNEGSKA in the germline V gene (reference sequence). Trimming took 4 bases from V and 3 from J, leaving 13 bases between them. CDR3 in DNA: TGCAGTGCTACCGACCAGTTTGGCTACGAGCAGTACTTC. Translation: CSATDQFGYEQYF.

The V and J genes are TRBV6-6 and TRBJ2-6; D is uncertain. Trimming stripped 6 bases from V and 1 base from J, with 7 bases between. Germline lookup yields CDR1 MNHNY and CDR2 SVGAGI (reference sequence). The CDR3 runs to 14 residues. CDR3 region: CASRKRSGANVLTF. Here the CDR3 DNA reads TGTGCCAGCAGGAAGAGATCTGGGGCCAACGTCCTGACTTTC.

This clonotype was observed many times. The chain has TRBV7-2 and TRBJ1-2; D is uncertain. The V and J ends lost 3 bases and 8 bases respectively, with 19 bases between them. The germline V gene encodes CDR1 SGHTA and CDR2 FQGNSA. The CDR3 runs to 15 residues. CDR3 in amino acids: CASSLGGPPGNGYTF. CDR3 nucleotide sequence: TGTGCCAGCAGCTTGGGCGGACCGCCGGGGAACGGCTACACCTTC.

This clonotype was counted many times. With a much larger clone just one base away, this may be a read error. The chain carries TRBV24-1 and TRBJ1-5; D perhaps matches TRBD1 (5 bases). Germline assignment: CDR1 KGHDR and CDR2 SFDVKD. This CDR3 is built from 13 residues. CDR3 sequence reads: CVITGSAAQPQHF. Written as DNA, the CDR3 is TGTGTCATTACAGGTTCGGCGGCTCAGCCCCAGCATTTT.